This TCR beta chain is from a study of blood T cell repertoires in COVID-19. For the study at large: COVID-19 samples collected from the United States, Italy and Spain covered acute and convalescent phases.

How the authors handled the data: The assay estimated nucleated cells by amplifying reference gene primers. Libraries were prepared by immunoSEQ multiplex PCR; TCRdb keeps only in-frame clonotypes and omits some of them. V, J and clone size reflect that table, while D and trimming were determined from the DNA. The sample includes about 60,000 clones, more than 80% of them seen just once. Germline CDR1 and CDR2: SGHAT and FQDESV (reference sequence). V was trimmed by 1 base and J by 0 bases, leaving 13 bases between them. This CDR3 spans 16 amino acids. V usage is TRBV11-1 and J usage is TRBJ2-7; perhaps TRBD2 as D (5 bases). This receptor was obtained from a human donor with active COVID-19. The donor label of this sample is uncertain. Sequencing was done on a sample of peripheral blood. CDR3 region: CASSLVGGYSSYEQYF. CDR3 nucleotides: TGTGCCAGCAGCTTAGTCGGCGGGTATAGCTCCTACGAGCAGTACTTC.